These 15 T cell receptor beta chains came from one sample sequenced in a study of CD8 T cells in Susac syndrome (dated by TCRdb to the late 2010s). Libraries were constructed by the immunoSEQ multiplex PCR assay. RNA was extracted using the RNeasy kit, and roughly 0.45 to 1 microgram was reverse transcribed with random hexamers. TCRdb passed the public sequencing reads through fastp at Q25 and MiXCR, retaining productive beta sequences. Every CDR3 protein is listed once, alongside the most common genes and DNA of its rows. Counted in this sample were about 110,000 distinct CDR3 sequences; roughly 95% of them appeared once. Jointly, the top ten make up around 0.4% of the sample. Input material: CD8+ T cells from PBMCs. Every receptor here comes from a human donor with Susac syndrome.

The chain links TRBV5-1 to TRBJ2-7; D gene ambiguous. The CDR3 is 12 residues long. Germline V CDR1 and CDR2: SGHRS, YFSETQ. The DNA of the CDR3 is TGCGCGCGCCTCGTAGGACGCGGCGAGCAGTACTTC. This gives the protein CARLVGRGEQYF.

The chain's CDR3 is CASSRAGGGYYGYTF. CDR3 coding DNA: TGCGCCAGCAGCCGAGCAGGGGGCGGGTATTATGGCTACACCTTC. The chain has TRBV4-3 and TRBJ1-2; 8 bases map to TRBD1. This CDR3 is 15 amino acids long. With V trimmed by 4 bases and J by 5 bases, 9 bases remained unmatched. Germline CDR1 and CDR2: LGHNA and YSLEER.

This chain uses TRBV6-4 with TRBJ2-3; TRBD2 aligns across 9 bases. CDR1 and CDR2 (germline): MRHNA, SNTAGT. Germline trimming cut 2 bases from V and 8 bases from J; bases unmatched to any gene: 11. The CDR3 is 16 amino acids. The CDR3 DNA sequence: TGTGCCAGCAGTGACCAGAGCGGGGGGAATCGAGGTACGCAGTATTTT. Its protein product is CASSDQSGGNRGTQYF.

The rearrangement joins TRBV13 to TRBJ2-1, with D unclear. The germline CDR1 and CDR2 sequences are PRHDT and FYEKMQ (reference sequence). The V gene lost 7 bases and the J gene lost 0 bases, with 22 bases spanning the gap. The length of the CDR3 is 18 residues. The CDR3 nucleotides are TGTGCCAGCACCCTAAATGGGCCAAACGGAAGCTCCTACAATGAGCAGTTCTTC. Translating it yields CASTLNGPNGSSYNEQFF.

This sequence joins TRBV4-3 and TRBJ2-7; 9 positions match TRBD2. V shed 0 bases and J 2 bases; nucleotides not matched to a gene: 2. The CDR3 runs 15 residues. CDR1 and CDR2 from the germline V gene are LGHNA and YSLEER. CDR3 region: CASSQDAGGPYEQYF. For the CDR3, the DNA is TGCGCCAGCAGCCAAGATGCGGGGGGGCCCTACGAGCAGTACTTC.

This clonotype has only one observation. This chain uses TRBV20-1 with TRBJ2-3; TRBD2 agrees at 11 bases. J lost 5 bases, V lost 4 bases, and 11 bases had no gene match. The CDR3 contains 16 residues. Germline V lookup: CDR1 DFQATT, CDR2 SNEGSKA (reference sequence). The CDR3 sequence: CSATRGSGGEGDTQYF. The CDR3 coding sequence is TGCAGTGCTACTAGGGGTAGCGGGGGGGAGGGAGATACGCAGTATTTT.

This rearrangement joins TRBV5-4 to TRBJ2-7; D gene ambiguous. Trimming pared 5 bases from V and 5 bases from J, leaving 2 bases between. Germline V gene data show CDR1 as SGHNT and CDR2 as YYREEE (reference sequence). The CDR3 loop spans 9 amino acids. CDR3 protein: CASRDEQYF. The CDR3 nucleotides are TGTGCCAGCAGGGACGAGCAGTACTTC. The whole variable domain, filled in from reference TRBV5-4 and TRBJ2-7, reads ETGVTQSPTHLIKTRGQQVTLRCSSQSGHNTVSWYQQALGQGPQFIFQYYREEENGRGNFPPRFSGLQFPNYSSELNVNALELDDSALYLCASRDEQYFGPGTRLTVT.

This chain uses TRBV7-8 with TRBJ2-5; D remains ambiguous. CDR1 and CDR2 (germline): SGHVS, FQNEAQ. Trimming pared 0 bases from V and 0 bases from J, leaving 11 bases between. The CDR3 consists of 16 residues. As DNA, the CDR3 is TGTGCCAGCAGCTTAGCGCAGGTTTACAACCAAGAGACCCAGTACTTC. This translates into CASSLAQVYNQETQYF.

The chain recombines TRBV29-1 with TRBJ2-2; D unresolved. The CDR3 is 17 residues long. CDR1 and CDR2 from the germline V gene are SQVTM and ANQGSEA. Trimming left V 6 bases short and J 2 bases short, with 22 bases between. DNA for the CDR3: TGCAGCGTCCGCCCGGTGGGTCCTCGAGAAAACACCGGGGAGCTGTTTTTT. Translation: CSVRPVGPRENTGELFF.

DNA of the CDR3: TGTGCCAGCAGCGGTCCAGCCGGAGGTGAAAAACTGTTTTTT. Translating gives CASSGPAGGEKLFF. The chain is built from TRBV9 and TRBJ1-4, with D uncertain. The germline V gene encodes CDR1 SGDLS and CDR2 YYNGEE. Trimming removed 3 bases from V and 7 bases from J, with 13 bases in between. The CDR3 spans 14 residues.

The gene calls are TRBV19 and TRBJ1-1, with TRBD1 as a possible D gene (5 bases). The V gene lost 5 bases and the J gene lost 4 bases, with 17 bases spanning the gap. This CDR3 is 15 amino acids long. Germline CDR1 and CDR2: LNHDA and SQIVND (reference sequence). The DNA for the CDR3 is TGTGCCAGTAGTTTGTGGCAGGGCGGTGGCACTGAAGCTTTCTTT. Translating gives CASSLWQGGGTEAFF. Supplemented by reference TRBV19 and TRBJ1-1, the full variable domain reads DGGITQSPKYLFRKEGQNVTLSCEQNLNHDAMYWYRQDPGQGLRLIYYSQIVNDFQKGDIAEGYSVSREKKESFPLTVTSAQKNPTAFYLCASSLWQGGGTEAFFGQGTRLTVV.

The CDR3 DNA follows: TGTGCCAGCAGAGAGGGACAGCTAAACCCGTTCTTC. Translating it yields CASREGQLNPFF. This rearrangement joins TRBV2 to TRBJ2-1; 7 positions agree with TRBD1. The CDR3 is 12 amino acids. Germline loops: CDR1 SNHLY, CDR2 FYNNEI. After removal of 6 bases from V and 15 bases from J, the junction contained 11 bases not matched to a gene.

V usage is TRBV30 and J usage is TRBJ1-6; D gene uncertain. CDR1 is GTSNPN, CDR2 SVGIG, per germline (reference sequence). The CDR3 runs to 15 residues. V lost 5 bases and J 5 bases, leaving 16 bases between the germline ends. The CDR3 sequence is CAWGDVFFDNSPLHF. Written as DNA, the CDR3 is TGTGCCTGGGGAGACGTCTTTTTCGATAATTCACCCCTCCACTTT.

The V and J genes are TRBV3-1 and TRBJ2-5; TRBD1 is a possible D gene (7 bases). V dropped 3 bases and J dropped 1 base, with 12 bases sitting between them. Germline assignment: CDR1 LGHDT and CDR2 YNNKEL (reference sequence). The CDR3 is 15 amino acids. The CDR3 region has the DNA TGTGCCAGCAGCCAGGGGACAGCGGGCCAAGAGACCCAGTACTTC. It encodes CASSQGTAGQETQYF.

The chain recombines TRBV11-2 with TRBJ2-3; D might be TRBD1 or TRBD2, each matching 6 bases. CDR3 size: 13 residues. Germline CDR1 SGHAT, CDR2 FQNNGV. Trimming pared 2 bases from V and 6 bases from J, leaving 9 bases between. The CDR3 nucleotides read TGTGCCAGCAGCTTAAGGGGGGCGGATACGCAGTATTTT. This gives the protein CASSLRGADTQYF.